This TCR beta chain was recorded in a study of neurological immune-mediated disorders. TCRdb re-derived calls from the 5' RACE reads in MiXCR, one entry per CDR3 protein. The data hold approximately 130,000 distinct CDR3 sequences, with roughly 3.1% observed a single time. Regarding the study as a whole: One related-CDR3 cluster, which may be a signature, held the repertoires of 18 of 34 multiple sclerosis patients after phylogenetic grouping.

About this clonotype: Its cognate antigen is unknown. This may be a read error: a much more frequent sequence differs by one nucleotide.

This clonotype was obtained from a woman in her thirties with multiple sclerosis. Sequenced sample: PBMCs.

CDR3 protein: CATGSSYNSHLHF. Written as DNA, the CDR3 is TGTGCCACCGGGAGCTCCTATAATTCACACCTCCACTTT. This rearrangement joins TRBV7-2 to TRBJ1-6, with unresolved D. The germline V gene has CDR1 SGHTA and CDR2 FQGNSA. This CDR3 is built from 13 residues.